This T cell receptor beta chain was retrieved from a study of T cell responses to AZD1222 COVID-19 vaccine. Overall study context: Samples with a second dose at about 4 or about 12 weeks were pooled together. Broader study findings: Scientists sampled the repertoires only once the peak T cell response had passed. Baseline serology detected seropositivity in only a handful of AZD1222 recipients.

About this clone itself: Its target is not known.

Some clones are missing from TCRdb's copy, which holds only in-frame ones; the method was immunoSEQ multiplex PCR. The sample consists of 120,000 or so clones, roughly 91% of them appearing once. V lost 4 bases to trimming and J lost 7 bases; unmatched junction nucleotides: 8. In germline, CDR1 is SNHLY, CDR2 FYNNEI. The CDR3 extends over 14 amino acids. The TCR originated in an adult in good health. The chain uses TRBV2 and TRBJ2-5; 8 bases fit TRBD1. This specimen consisted of peripheral blood, obtained on day 0 of AZD1222 vaccination. Here the CDR3 DNA reads TGTGCCAGCAGTGTTCAGGGGGCGACAGGGACCCAGTACTTC. Translating it yields CASSVQGATGTQYF.